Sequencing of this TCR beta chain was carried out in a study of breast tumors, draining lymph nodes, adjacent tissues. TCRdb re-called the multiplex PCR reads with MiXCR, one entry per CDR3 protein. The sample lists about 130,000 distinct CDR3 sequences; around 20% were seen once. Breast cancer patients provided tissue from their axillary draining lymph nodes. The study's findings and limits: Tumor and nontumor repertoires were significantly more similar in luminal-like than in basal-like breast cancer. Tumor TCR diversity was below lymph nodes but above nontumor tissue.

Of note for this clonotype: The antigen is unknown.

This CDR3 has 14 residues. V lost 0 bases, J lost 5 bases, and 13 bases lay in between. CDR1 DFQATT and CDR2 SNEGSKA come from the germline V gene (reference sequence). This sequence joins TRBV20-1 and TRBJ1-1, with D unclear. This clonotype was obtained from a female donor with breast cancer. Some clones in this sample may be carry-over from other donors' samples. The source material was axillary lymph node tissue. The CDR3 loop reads CSARDEAVRTEAFF. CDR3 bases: TGCAGTGCTAGAGATGAAGCAGTCCGAACTGAAGCTTTCTTT.